The 5 T cell receptor beta chains presented below share a single source sample, sequenced in a study of beta chain features in type 1 diabetes. Sequencing targeted expressed TCRB transcripts, as all isolated RNA had been reverse transcribed. Clones were read by immunoSEQ multiplex PCR, and TCRdb kept only the in-frame ones, dropping some. Found here are nearly 250,000 clones, around 68% of them singletons; the top ten hold 0.053%. Sequenced material: naive CD4+ T cells from blood. The receptors come from a man younger than 45 in good health.

This rearrangement joins TRBV25-1 to TRBJ2-7; TRBD1 agrees at 8 bases. CDR1 and CDR2 from the germline V gene are MGHDK and SYGVNS. The CDR3 covers 14 residues. Losses at the gene ends were 6 bases for V and 2 bases for J; bases not matched to a gene: 6. CDR3 amino acids: CASRDRVVPYEQYF. In nucleotides, the CDR3 is TGTGCCAGCAGGGACAGGGTTGTGCCCTACGAGCAGTACTTC.

The J gene is TRBJ1-5, the V gene TRBV15; D gene unclear. The CDR3 has 12 residues. Germline V CDR1 and CDR2: LNHNV, YYDKDF (reference sequence). V was clipped by 4 bases and J by 0 bases, with 1 base between them. The CDR3 sequence is CATSNSNQPQHF. CDR3 in DNA: TGTGCCACCAGCAATAGCAATCAGCCCCAGCATTTT.

This clone was counted between two and nine times. CDR3 sequence (DNA): TGTGCCAGCGGCCTTGGAGGGGGCACAGATACGCAGTATTTT. Protein sequence: CASGLGGGTDTQYF. V gene TRBV2 combines with J gene TRBJ2-3; a weak D match, TRBD2 (6 bases). CDR3 length equals 14 residues. The germline V and J ends were trimmed by 8 bases and 1 base, with 13 bases remaining between them. Germline V gene sequence: CDR1 SNHLY, CDR2 FYNNEI.

This chain uses TRBV7-9 with TRBJ2-7; perhaps TRBD2 as D (5 bases). The CDR3 contains 14 residues. V lost 5 bases and J 0 bases, leaving 11 bases between the germline ends. Germline CDR1 and CDR2: SEHNR and FQNEAQ (reference sequence). The chain's CDR3 is CASSDWRSSYEQYF. The CDR3 nucleotides read TGTGCCAGCAGCGATTGGAGGAGCTCCTACGAGCAGTACTTC.

The chain uses TRBV19 and TRBJ2-5; 9 bases align to TRBD1. The germline V gene has CDR1 LNHDA and CDR2 SQIVND (reference sequence). With V trimmed by 5 bases and J by 2 bases, 9 bases remained unmatched. This CDR3 comprises 16 residues. The CDR3 here is CASSPLGQGRQETQYF. The CDR3 nucleotides are TGTGCCAGTAGTCCCCTGGGACAGGGAAGGCAAGAGACCCAGTACTTC.